This entry lists 8 T cell receptor beta chains sequenced from one sample in a study of cytomegalovirus exposure and HLA in healthy donors (dated by TCRdb to about 2017). Receptor amplification or capture employed the immunoSEQ multiplex PCR assay. For the multiplex PCR, a mixture combining 60 forward primers for TCR Vbeta segments and 13 reverse primers for TCR Jbeta segments was used. As stored in TCRdb, this immuneACCESS dataset retains in-frame rearrangements with V and J assigned. A fraction of the clones does not appear; measured against another copy, unresolved V genes explain less than half of the discrepancy, and the remainder lacks a known reason. The sample table lists 150,000 to 200,000 clones, roughly 70% of them with a count of one. The ten largest clones add up to over 3% of the sample. Sequenced sample: PBMCs. The receptors derive from a male donor in good health and CMV-seronegative.

The genes are TRBV7-9 and TRBJ2-7; D not resolved. V was shortened by 4 bases and J by 7 bases, with 11 bases between the two germline ends. The germline V gene encodes CDR1 SEHNR and CDR2 FQNEAQ (reference sequence). The CDR3 contains 12 residues. For the CDR3, the DNA is TGTGCCAGCAGCTCGGAGAGTGGGGAGCAGTACTTC. This sequence encodes CASSSESGEQYF.

V usage is TRBV15 and J usage is TRBJ1-1, with TRBD1 as a possible D gene (6 bases). Between the trimmed V and J ends, which lost 5 bases and 4 bases, there was a span of 20 bases. The CDR3 sequence is 16 residues long. Germline loops: CDR1 LNHNV, CDR2 YYDKDF (reference sequence). CDR3 sequence reads: CATSPGGGGRTTEAFF. The CDR3 DNA follows: TGTGCCACCAGCCCCGGCGGGGGGGGGCGTACCACTGAAGCTTTCTTT. Full variable domain (rest looked up from reference TRBV15 and TRBJ1-1): DAMVIQNPRYQVTQFGKPVTLSCSQTLNHNVMYWYQQKSSQAPKLLFHYYDKDFNNEADTPDNFQSRRPNTSFCFLDIRSPGLGDTAMYLCATSPGGGGRTTEAFFGQGTRLTVV.

This clone turned up a few times. The chain uses TRBV28 and TRBJ2-7, with D hard to call. This CDR3 spans 12 amino acids. Trimming stripped 5 bases from V and 3 bases from J, with 8 bases between. Germline V CDR1 and CDR2: MDHEN, SYDVKM. CDR3: CASSPSYYEQYF. CDR3 nucleotides: TGTGCCAGCAGTCCATCCTACTACGAGCAGTACTTC.

The genes are TRBV19 and TRBJ2-5, with TRBD1 matching over 10 bases. The CDR3 runs 19 residues. J gave up 0 bases and V 4 bases, and 14 bases lay outside the gene matches. The germline V gene has CDR1 LNHDA and CDR2 SQIVND (reference sequence). CDR3 sequence (DNA): TGTGCCAGTAGTACCCCCCCCGGGACAGGGGACCCGTACCAAGAGACCCAGTACTTC. Its protein is CASSTPPGTGDPYQETQYF.

This clone was seen a few times. The chain links TRBV5-4 to TRBJ2-5; D might be TRBD2 (6 bases). Trimming pared 4 bases from V and 3 bases from J, leaving 16 bases between. This CDR3 has 15 amino acids. CDR1 is SGHNT and CDR2 is YYREEE in the germline V gene (reference sequence). The CDR3 DNA reads as TGTGCCAGCAGCCGGCGGGGAGCGGGCGAAGAGACCCAGTACTTC. Its translation is CASSRRGAGEETQYF.

V usage is TRBV6-5 and J usage is TRBJ2-7, with no clear D. Looked up from germline, CDR1 is MNHEY and CDR2 is SVGAGI. The CDR3 covers 11 residues. With 5 bases removed from V and 2 bases from J, the gap between germline ends came to 4 bases. In DNA form, the CDR3 reads TGTGCCAGCAGTAACACCTACGAGCAGTACTTC. Translation: CASSNTYEQYF.

The chain uses TRBV27 and TRBJ1-6, with 7 bases lining up with TRBD1. This CDR3 has 14 amino acids. Germline assignment: CDR1 MNHEY and CDR2 SMNVEV (reference sequence). J gave up 7 bases and V 4 bases, and 4 bases lay outside the gene matches. DNA for the CDR3: TGTGCCAGCAGTTGGGGGACAGAGAATTCACCCCTCCACTTT. As protein: CASSWGTENSPLHF.

V and J are TRBV5-6 and TRBJ2-1; TRBD1 might be the D (5 bases). V was clipped by 0 bases and J by 3 bases, with 13 bases between them. This CDR3 is 16 amino acids long. Germline assignment: CDR1 SGHDT and CDR2 YYEEEE. The CDR3 DNA sequence: TGTGCCAGCAGCTTGGCCCCACAGGCCTACTACAATGAGCAGTTCTTC. This gives the protein CASSLAPQAYYNEQFF.